Below, 18 T cell receptor beta chains from the same sample are listed, as sequenced in a study of glioma-infiltrating T cells after dendritic cell vaccination. Sequencing was performed with immunoSEQ multiplex PCR; in TCRdb, only in-frame clones are kept and a portion is missing. This sample has 95,000 or so clones, with about 84% found just once. Sequenced material: blood, taken before dendritic cell vaccination. The source is a human donor with glioblastoma.

This chain links TRBV6-5 with TRBJ2-7; D gene unclear. V was trimmed by 5 bases and J by 0 bases, leaving 5 bases between them. CDR1 and CDR2 from the germline V gene are MNHEY and SVGAGI. The CDR3 extends over 12 amino acids. The CDR3 protein is CASSVNSYEQYF. CDR3 DNA sequence: TGTGCCAGCAGTGTTAACTCCTACGAGCAGTACTTC.

The rearrangement joins TRBV5-6 to TRBJ2-5, with D possibly TRBD2 on 6 matching bases. V lost 0 bases and J 4 bases, leaving 13 bases between the germline ends. The CDR3 runs to 15 residues. CDR1 and CDR2 from the germline V gene are SGHDT and YYEEEE. The CDR3 DNA sequence: TGTGCCAGCAGCTTGGTTGCGGGGAAGGTAGAGACCCAGTACTTC. This codes for CASSLVAGKVETQYF.

The V gene is TRBV2, the J gene TRBJ2-3, with 14 bases aligning to TRBD2. Germline CDR1 reads SNHLY; CDR2 reads FYNNEI. Losses at the gene ends were 6 bases for V and 4 bases for J; bases not matched to a gene: 6. This CDR3 comprises 16 residues. The DNA for the CDR3 is TGTGCCAGCAGAAACAGACTAGCGGGAGGGCCAGATACGCAGTATTTT. It is translated as CASRNRLAGGPDTQYF.

A few counts support this clone. The rearrangement links TRBV7-6 to TRBJ2-5; 9 nucleotides agree with TRBD1. In germline, CDR1 is SGHVS, CDR2 FNYEAQ. The CDR3 covers 16 residues. V was clipped by 5 bases and J by 4 bases; unmatched bases: 11. As DNA, the CDR3 is TGTGCCAGCAGCATAAGCCGGGACAGGGTGGGAGAGACCCAGTACTTC. Its protein product is CASSISRDRVGETQYF.

The CDR3 nucleotides are TGCGCCAGCAGCCAAGAAGAAGGGGTCCATCCTAACTATGGCTACACCTTC. Amino acid sequence: CASSQEEGVHPNYGYTF. The chain is built from TRBV4-3 and TRBJ1-2; TRBD1 might be the D (5 bases). The V end was cut by 0 bases, the J end by 0 bases, with 14 bases between. The CDR3 contains 17 residues. Germline CDR1 reads LGHNA; CDR2 reads YSLEER.

This clone was recorded a few times. The J gene is TRBJ1-2, the V gene TRBV6-6; D gene ambiguous. V lost 5 bases to trimming and J lost 8 bases, with 9 bases between them. CDR3 length equals 11 residues. The germline V gene encodes CDR1 MNHNY and CDR2 SVGAGI (reference sequence). CDR3: CASSRGGGYTF. CDR3 in DNA: TGTGCCAGCAGTCGAGGCGGGGGCTACACCTTC.

The V and J genes are TRBV19 and TRBJ1-5; D unresolved. Trimming cost V 1 base and J 3 bases, with 7 bases left between them. Germline V CDR1 and CDR2: LNHDA, SQIVND (reference sequence). The CDR3 has 14 amino acids. The CDR3 DNA sequence: TGTGCCAGTAGTATAGCAGCGATCAATCAGCCCCAGCATTTT. It yields the protein CASSIAAINQPQHF.

J is TRBJ2-1 and V is TRBV5-4, with D perhaps TRBD1 (6 bases). Per germline, CDR1 SGHNT and CDR2 YYREEE (reference sequence). Between the trimmed V and J ends, which lost 4 bases and 5 bases, there was a span of 25 bases. The CDR3 is 18 residues long. CDR3 protein: CASSPINLNRAEDNEQFF. CDR3 in DNA: TGTGCCAGCAGCCCCATCAATTTGAACAGGGCGGAGGACAATGAGCAGTTCTTC.

This chain uses TRBV19 with TRBJ2-1; 10 bases are a match to TRBD2. Germline V gene sequence: CDR1 LNHDA, CDR2 SQIVND (reference sequence). The CDR3 is made up of 17 amino acids. Germline trimming cut 3 bases from V and 2 bases from J; bases unmatched to any gene: 7. The CDR3 DNA reads TGTGCCAGTAGTATTGCATTAGCGGGAGGAACCTACAATGAGCAGTTCTTC. This sequence encodes CASSIALAGGTYNEQFF.

This rearrangement joins TRBV5-1 to TRBJ2-6; no definite D call. CDR1 is SGHRS and CDR2 is YFSETQ in the germline V gene. The CDR3 is 15 residues long. With 4 bases removed from V and 4 bases from J, the gap between germline ends came to 12 bases. The CDR3 here is CASSPFAAGANVLTF. CDR3 coding DNA: TGCGCCAGCAGCCCCTTTGCCGCGGGGGCCAACGTCCTGACTTTC.

This clone was counted once. The chain couples TRBV7-7 to TRBJ1-3, with D hard to call. V dropped 5 bases and J dropped 4 bases, with 9 bases sitting between them. The germline CDR1 and CDR2 sequences are SSHAT and FNYEAQ (reference sequence). This CDR3 has 13 residues. The CDR3 spells CASSPVAGNTIYF. The DNA for the CDR3 is TGTGCCAGCAGCCCTGTAGCCGGAAACACCATATATTTT.

The chain couples TRBV4-1 to TRBJ1-5; possibly TRBD1 for D (5 bases). The V end was cut by 1 base, the J end by 3 bases, with 10 bases between. CDR1 is MGHRA, CDR2 YSYEKL, per germline. This CDR3 has 15 residues. The DNA for the CDR3 is TGCGCCAGCAGCCAAGTGGACAATTACAATCAGCCCCAGCATTTT. It encodes CASSQVDNYNQPQHF.

The CDR3 nucleotides are TGTGCCAGCACCACAGACAATCAGCCCCAGCATTTT. Translating gives CASTTDNQPQHF. This rearrangement joins TRBV2 to TRBJ1-5; D gene uncertain. Looked up from germline, CDR1 is SNHLY and CDR2 is FYNNEI. The V and J ends lost 7 bases and 3 bases respectively, with 7 bases between them. This CDR3 comprises 12 residues.

V usage is TRBV4-1 and J usage is TRBJ2-7, with 7 bases lining up with TRBD2. The CDR3 spans 13 residues. Germline V lookup: CDR1 MGHRA, CDR2 YSYEKL. Trimming cost V 1 base and J 5 bases; bases outside gene matches: 2. As DNA, the CDR3 is TGCGCCAGCAGCCAAGGGGAGGGTAACGAGCAGTACTTC. Translated: CASSQGEGNEQYF.

The gene calls are TRBV6-5 and TRBJ2-7; 8 positions agree with TRBD2. V shed 5 bases, J shed 3 bases, and the junction held 6 bases outside the gene matches. The CDR3 sequence is 14 residues long. Per germline, CDR1 MNHEY and CDR2 SVGAGI. The CDR3 loop reads CASSPQRGSYEQYF. CDR3 in DNA: TGTGCCAGCAGTCCCCAGCGGGGGAGCTACGAGCAGTACTTC.

Remarks on this clone: This CDR3 is also generated by other DNA sequences in the sample. The J gene is TRBJ2-2, the V gene TRBV11-2; D gene uncertain. CDR1 is SGHAT and CDR2 is FQNNGV in the germline V gene. V was trimmed by 5 bases and J by 1 base, leaving 8 bases between them. CDR3 size: 14 residues. The CDR3 nucleotides read TGTGCCAGCAGCCGGAGAGGGAACACCGGGGAGCTGTTTTTT. It specifies CASSRRGNTGELFF.

The chain joins TRBV7-3 to TRBJ2-4; 7 bases map to TRBD1. Germline V gene data show CDR1 as SGHTA and CDR2 as FQGTGA. The V segment lost 5 bases and the J segment 9 bases; nucleotides outside the gene matches: 7. CDR3 length equals 13 residues. Here the CDR3 reads CASSPRQGGIQYF. CDR3 nucleotide sequence: TGTGCCAGCAGCCCGCGACAGGGTGGCATTCAGTACTTC. Together with reference TRBV7-3 and TRBJ2-4, the CDR3 gives the full variable domain: GAGVSQTPSNKVTEKGKYVELRCDPISGHTALYWYRQSLGQGPEFLIYFQGTGAADDSGLPNDRFFAVRPEGSVSTLKIQRTERGDSAVYLCASSPRQGGIQYFGAGTRLSVL.

The V call is TRBV18, the J call TRBJ1-1; 9 bases agree with TRBD1. J lost 5 bases, V lost 2 bases, and 21 bases had no gene match. Per the germline V gene, CDR1 is KGHSH and CDR2 is LQKENI. This CDR3 is 20 amino acids long. CDR3 sequence: CASSPTGGLGGGFGKTEAFF. DNA of the CDR3: TGTGCCAGCTCACCAACAGGGGGCCTCGGTGGGGGTTTCGGTAAGACTGAAGCTTTCTTT.